The entry that follows covers one TCR beta chain sequence. Its antigen is currently unknown. The data were obtained in a study of OX40 agonist ivuxolimab in advanced cancers. Overall study: Dose-escalation patients' cancers were hepatocellular carcinoma, melanoma, renal cell or head and neck cancer.

Patients with a history of autoimmune disease or on systemic immunosuppression were excluded. Study-level findings and limits: The authors also found low normalized T-cell clonal expansion in some nonresponders. With doses of 0.1 to 3.0 mg/kg, CD4+ and CD8+ blood T cells had undergone clonal expansion by week 6.

Clones were sequenced by immunoSEQ multiplex PCR, and TCRdb holds only the in-frame ones, with some missing. Of more than 45,000 clones detected, 65% to 90% appear once; the ten largest clones hold around 0.9%. The sample consisted of CD4+ or CD8+ T cells sorted from blood, taken in a trial of the OX40 agonist ivuxolimab. The TCR comes from an adult with an advanced solid tumor such as melanoma, head and neck, liver or kidney cancer.

The CDR3 protein is CASRAQGAGETQYF. The DNA of the CDR3 is TGTGCCAGCAGAGCACAGGGGGCTGGAGAGACCCAGTACTTC. The rearrangement uses TRBV6-6 and TRBJ2-5, with 9 bases fitting TRBD1. Germline lookup yields CDR1 MNHNY and CDR2 SVGAGI (reference sequence). The ends lost 6 bases at V and 4 bases at J; junction bases unmatched: 6. CDR3 length: 14 residues.